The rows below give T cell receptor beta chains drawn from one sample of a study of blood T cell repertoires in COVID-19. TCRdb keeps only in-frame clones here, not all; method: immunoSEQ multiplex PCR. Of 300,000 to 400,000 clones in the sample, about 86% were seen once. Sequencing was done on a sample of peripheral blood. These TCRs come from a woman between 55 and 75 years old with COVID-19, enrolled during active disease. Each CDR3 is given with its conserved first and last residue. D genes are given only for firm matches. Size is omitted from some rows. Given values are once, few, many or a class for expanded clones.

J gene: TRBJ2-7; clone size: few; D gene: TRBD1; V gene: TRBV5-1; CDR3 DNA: TGCGCCAGCAGCTCAGGACAGGGGGGAGGCGAGCAGTACTTC; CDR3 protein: CASSSGQGGGEQYF
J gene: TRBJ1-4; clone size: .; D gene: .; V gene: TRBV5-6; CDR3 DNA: TGTGCCAGCAGCTTCATCAGGGGAGAAAAACTGTTTTTT; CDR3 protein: CASSFIRGEKLFF
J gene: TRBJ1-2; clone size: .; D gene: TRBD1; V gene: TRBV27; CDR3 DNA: TGTGCCAGCAGTTTGGACAGGGACCGCGTAGGCTACACCTTC; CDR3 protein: CASSLDRDRVGYTF
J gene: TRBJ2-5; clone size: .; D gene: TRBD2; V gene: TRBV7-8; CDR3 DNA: TGTGCCAGCAGCTTAGAAGGACTAGCGGCAATAGAGACCCAGTACTTC; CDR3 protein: CASSLEGLAAIETQYF
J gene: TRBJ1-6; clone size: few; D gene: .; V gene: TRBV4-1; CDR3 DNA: TGCGCCAGCAGCCAAGATATGGGGGCTCGGAATTCACCCCTCCACTTT; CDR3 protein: CASSQDMGARNSPLHF
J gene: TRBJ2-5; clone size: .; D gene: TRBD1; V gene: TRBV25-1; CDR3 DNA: TGTGCCAGCAGGGTGACAGGGGTGGGAGAGACCCAGTACTTC; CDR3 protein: CASRVTGVGETQYF
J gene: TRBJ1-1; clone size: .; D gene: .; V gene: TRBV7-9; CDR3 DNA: TGTGCCAGCAGCTATACACTGAACACTGAAGCTTTCTTT; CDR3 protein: CASSYTLNTEAFF
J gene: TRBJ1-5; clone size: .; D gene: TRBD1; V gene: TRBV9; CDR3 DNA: TGTGCCAGCAGCCCCGGGACAGGGGGCGGTCAGCCCCAGCATTTT; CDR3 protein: CASSPGTGGGQPQHF
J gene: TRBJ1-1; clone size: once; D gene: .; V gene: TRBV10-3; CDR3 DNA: TGTGCCATCAGTGACTCCGTTAGACAGGACACTGAAGCTTTCTTT; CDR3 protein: CAISDSVRQDTEAFF
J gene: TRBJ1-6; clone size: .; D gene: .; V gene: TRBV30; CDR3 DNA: TGTGCCTGGAGCGTCGATAGCTCCTATAATTCACCCCTCCACTTT; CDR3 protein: CAWSVDSSYNSPLHF
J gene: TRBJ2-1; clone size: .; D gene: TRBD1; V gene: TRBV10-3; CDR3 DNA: TGTGCCATCAATACCGGACAGGGGGCGAGCAATGAGCAGTTCTTC; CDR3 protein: CAINTGQGASNEQFF
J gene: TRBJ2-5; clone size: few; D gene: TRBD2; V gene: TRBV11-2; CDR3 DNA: TGTGCCAGCAGCCAGGGTCGAAGGACTAGCAGCCAAGAGACCCAGTACTTC; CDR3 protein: CASSQGRRTSSQETQYF
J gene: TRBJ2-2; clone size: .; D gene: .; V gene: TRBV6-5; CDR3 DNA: TGTGCCAGCAGAGGACAGACGGGCACCGGGGAGCTGTTTTTT; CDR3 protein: CASRGQTGTGELFF
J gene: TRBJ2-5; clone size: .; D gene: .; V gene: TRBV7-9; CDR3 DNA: TGTGCCAGCAGCTTTTGGGGGCCGGGGGAGACCCAGTACTTC; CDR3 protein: CASSFWGPGETQYF
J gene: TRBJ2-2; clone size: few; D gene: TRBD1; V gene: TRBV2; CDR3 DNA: TGTGCCAGCACTTTGGGACAGGGGTTGGCCGGGGAGCTGTTTTTT; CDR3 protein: CASTLGQGLAGELFF
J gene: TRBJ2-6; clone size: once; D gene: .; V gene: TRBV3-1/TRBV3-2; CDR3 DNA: TGTGCCAGCAGCCAAGAGGCAGGGAACTCTGGGGCCAACGTCCTGACTTTC; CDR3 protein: CASSQEAGNSGANVLTF
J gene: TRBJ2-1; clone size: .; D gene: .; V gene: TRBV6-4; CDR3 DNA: TGTGCCAGCAGTCCCGGGACATGGGTTAATGAGCAGTTCTTC; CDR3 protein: CASSPGTWVNEQFF